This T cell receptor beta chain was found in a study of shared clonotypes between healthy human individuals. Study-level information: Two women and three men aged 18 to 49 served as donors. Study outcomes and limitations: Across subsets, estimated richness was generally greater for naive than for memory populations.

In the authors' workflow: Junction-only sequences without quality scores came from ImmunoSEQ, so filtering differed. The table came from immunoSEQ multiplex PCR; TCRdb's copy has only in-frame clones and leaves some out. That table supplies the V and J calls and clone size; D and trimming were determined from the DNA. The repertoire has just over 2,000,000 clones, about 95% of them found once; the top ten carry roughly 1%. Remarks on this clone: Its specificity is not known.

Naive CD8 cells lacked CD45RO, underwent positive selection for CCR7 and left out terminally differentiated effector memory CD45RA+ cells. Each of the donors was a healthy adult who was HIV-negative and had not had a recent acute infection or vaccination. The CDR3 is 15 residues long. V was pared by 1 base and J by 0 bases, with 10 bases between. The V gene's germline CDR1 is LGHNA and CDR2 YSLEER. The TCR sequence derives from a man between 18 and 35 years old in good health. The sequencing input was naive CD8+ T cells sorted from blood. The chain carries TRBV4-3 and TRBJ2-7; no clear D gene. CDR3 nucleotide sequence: TGCGCCAGCAGCCAAGGGGCCGCTACCTCCTACGAGCAGTACTTC. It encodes CASSQGAATSYEQYF.